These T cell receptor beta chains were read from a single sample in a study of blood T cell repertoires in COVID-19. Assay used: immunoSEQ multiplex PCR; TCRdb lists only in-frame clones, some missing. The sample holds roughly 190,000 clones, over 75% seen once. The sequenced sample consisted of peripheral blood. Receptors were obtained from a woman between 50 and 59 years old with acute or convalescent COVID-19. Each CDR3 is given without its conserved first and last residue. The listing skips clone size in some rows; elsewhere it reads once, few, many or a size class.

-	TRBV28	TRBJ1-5	ASSPTGGRNQPQH
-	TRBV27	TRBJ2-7	ASGRQGLYEQY
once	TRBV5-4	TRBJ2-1	ASSLEGGREQF
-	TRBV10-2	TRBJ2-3	ASHTLITGLMAQY
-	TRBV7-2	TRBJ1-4	ASARSRDSNEKLF
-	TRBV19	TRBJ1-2	ASGDRGNYGYT
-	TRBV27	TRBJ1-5	ASSVTGTWGQPQH
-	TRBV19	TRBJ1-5	ASRLPNQGKGQPQH
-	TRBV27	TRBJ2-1	ASSSTSGNYNEQF
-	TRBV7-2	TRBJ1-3	ASSLNRASSGNTIY
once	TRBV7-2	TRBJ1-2	ASSLDSYGYT
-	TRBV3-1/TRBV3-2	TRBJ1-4	ASSLGGTGHNEKLF
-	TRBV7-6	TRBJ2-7	ASSLSSTGYEQY